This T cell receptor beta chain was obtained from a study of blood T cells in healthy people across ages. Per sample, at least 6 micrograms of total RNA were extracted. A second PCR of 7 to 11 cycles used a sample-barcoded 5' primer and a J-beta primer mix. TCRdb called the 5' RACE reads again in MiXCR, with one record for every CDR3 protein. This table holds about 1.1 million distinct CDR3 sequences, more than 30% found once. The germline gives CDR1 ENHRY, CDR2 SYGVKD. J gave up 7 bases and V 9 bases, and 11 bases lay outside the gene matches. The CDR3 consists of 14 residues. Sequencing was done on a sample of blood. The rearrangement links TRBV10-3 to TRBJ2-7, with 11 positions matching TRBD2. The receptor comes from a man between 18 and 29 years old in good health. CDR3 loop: CAIAGTSGPGEQYF. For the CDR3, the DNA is TGTGCCATTGCCGGGACTAGCGGACCGGGTGAGCAGTACTTC.